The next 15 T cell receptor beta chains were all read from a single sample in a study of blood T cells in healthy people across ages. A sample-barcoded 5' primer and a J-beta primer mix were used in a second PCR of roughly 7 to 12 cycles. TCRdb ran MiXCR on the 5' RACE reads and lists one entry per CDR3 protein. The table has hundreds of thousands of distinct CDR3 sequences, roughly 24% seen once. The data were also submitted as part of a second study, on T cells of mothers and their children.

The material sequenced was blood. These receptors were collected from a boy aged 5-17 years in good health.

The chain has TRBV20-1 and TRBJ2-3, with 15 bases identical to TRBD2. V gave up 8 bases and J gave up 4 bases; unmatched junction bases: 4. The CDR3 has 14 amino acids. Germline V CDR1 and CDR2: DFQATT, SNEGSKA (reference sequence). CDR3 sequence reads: CSPGLAGGPDTQYF. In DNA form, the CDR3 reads TGCAGTCCGGGACTAGCGGGGGGCCCAGATACGCAGTATTTT.

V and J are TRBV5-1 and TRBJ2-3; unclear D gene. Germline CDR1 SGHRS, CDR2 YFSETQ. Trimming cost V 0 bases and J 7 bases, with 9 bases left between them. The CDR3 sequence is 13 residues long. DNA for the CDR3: TGCGCCAGCAGCTTGGAGGAAGGCAATACGCAGTATTTT. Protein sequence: CASSLEEGNTQYF.

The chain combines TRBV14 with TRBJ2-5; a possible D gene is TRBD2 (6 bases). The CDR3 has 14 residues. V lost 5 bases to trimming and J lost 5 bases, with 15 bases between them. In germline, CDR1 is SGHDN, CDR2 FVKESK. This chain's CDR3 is CASSRQLAPETQYF. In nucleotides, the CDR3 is TGTGCCAGCAGCAGACAACTAGCTCCGGAGACCCAGTACTTC.

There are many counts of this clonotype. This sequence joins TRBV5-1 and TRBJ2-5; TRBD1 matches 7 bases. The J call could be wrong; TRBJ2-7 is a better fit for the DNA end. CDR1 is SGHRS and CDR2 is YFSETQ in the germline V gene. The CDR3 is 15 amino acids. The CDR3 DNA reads TGCGCCAGCAGCTCGCCGACAGGGTACTCCTACGAGCAGTACTTC. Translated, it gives CASSSPTGYSYEQYF.

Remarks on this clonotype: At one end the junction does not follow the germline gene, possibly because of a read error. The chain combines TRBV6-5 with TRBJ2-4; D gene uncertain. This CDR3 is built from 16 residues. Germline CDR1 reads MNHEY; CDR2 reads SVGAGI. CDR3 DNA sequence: TGTACCAGCAGTTACTCCGCCGGTTCCGCCAAAAACATTCAGTACTTC. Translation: CTSSYSAGSAKNIQYF.

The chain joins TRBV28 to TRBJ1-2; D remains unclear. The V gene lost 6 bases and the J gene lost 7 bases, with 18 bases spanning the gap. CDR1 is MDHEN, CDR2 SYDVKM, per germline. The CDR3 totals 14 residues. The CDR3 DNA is TGTGCCAGCAGCCCATTCACAAAGGAGGGTGGCTACACCTTC. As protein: CASSPFTKEGGYTF.

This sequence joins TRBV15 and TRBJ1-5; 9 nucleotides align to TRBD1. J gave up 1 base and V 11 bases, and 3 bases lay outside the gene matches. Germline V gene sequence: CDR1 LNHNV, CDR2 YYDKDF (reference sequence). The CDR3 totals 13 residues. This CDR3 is CAAGTGSNQPQHF. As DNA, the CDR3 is TGTGCCGCCGGGACAGGGAGCAATCAGCCCCAGCATTTT.

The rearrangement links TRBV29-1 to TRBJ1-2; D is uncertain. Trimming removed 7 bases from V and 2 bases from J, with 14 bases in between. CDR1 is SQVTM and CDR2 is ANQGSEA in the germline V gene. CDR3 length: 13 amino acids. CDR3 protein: CSGLKTANYGYTF. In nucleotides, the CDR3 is TGCAGCGGCCTGAAGACGGCGAACTATGGCTACACCTTC.

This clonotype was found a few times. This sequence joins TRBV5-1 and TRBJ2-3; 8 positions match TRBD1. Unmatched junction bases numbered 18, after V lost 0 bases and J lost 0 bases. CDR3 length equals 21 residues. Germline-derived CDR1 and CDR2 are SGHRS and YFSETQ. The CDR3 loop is CASSLVGQGKATNPSTDTQYF. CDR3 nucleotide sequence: TGCGCCAGCAGCTTGGTTGGACAGGGCAAAGCGACGAACCCGAGCACAGATACGCAGTATTTT.

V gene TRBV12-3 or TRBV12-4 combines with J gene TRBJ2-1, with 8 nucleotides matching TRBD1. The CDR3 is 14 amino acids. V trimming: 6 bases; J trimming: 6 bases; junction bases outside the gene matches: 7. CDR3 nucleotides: TGTGCCAGCAGATATCGACAGGGGCGCAATGAGCAGTTCTTC. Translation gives CASRYRQGRNEQFF.

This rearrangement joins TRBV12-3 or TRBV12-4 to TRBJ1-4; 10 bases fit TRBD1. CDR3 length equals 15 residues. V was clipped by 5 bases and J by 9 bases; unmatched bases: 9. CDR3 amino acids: CASSIPGQGSKKLFF. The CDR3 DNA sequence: TGTGCCAGCAGTATACCGGGACAGGGGAGCAAAAAACTGTTTTTT.

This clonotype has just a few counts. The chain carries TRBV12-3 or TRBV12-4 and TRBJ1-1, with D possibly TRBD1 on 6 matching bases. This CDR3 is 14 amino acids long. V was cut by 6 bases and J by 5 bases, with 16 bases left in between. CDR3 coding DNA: TGTGCCAGCAGAATCGACAGGCTGGGGACTGAAGCTTTCTTT. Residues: CASRIDRLGTEAFF.

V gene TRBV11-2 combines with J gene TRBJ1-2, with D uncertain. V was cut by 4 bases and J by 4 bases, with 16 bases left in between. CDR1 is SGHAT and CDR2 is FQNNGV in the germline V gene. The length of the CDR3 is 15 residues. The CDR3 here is CASSSGPLRSYGYTF. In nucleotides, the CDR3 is TGTGCCAGCAGCTCAGGACCTCTAAGGAGCTATGGCTACACCTTC.

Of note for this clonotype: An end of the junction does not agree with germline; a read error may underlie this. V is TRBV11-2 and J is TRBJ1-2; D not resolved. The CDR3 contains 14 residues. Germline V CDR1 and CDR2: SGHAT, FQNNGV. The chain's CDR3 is CACSLDPRIYGYTF. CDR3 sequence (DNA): TGTGCCTGCAGCTTAGATCCACGGATCTATGGCTACACCTTC.

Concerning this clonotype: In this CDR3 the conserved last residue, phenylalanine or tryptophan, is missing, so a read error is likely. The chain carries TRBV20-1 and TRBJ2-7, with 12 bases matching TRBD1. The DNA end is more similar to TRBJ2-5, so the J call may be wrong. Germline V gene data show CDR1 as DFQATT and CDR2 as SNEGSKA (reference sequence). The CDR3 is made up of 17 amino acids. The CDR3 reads CSARSSSGQGAMETQYS. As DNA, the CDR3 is TGCAGTGCTAGGAGCTCGTCGGGACAGGGGGCAATGGAGACCCAGTACTCC.